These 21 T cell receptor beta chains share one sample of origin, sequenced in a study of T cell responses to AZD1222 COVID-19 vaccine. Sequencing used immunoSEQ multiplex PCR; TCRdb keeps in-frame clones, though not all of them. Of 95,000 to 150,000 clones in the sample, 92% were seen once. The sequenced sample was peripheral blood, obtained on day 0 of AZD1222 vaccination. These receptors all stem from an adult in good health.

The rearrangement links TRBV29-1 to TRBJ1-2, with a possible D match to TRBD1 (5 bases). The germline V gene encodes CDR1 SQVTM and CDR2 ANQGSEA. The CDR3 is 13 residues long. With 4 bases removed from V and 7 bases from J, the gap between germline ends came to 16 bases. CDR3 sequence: CSVGGREEGGYTF. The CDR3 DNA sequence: TGCAGCGTTGGGGGGAGGGAGGAGGGTGGCTACACCTTC.

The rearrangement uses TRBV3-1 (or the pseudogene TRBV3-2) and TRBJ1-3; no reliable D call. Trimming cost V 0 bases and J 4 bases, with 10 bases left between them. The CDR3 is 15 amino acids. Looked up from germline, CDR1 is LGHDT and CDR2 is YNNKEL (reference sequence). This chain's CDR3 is CASSQERTVGNTIYF. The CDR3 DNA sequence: TGTGCCAGCAGCCAAGAGAGGACGGTCGGAAACACCATATATTTT.

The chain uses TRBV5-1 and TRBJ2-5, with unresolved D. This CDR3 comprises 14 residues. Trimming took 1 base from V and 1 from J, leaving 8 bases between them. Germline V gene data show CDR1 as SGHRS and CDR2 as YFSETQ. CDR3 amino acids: CASSLSTAQETQYF. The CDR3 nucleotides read TGCGCCAGCAGCTTGAGCACAGCCCAAGAGACCCAGTACTTC.

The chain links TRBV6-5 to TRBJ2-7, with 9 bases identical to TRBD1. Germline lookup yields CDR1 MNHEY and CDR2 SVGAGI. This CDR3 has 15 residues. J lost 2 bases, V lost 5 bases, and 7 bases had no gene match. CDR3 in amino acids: CASSLTGQGPYEQYV. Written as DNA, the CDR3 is TGTGCCAGCAGTCTAACGGGACAGGGACCCTACGAGCAGTACGTC.

The CDR3: CASTWWEYEGYTF. The DNA of the CDR3 is TGTGCCAGCACCTGGTGGGAATATGAGGGCTACACCTTC. The rearrangement links TRBV12-3 or TRBV12-4 to TRBJ1-2; no clear D gene. V was clipped by 7 bases and J by 8 bases, with 17 bases between them. The CDR3 extends over 13 amino acids.

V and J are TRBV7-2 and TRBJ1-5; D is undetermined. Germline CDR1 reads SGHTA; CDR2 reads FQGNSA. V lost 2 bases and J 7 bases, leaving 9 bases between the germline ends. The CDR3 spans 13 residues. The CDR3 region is CASSLRTNQPQHF. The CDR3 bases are TGTGCCAGCAGCTTAAGAACCAACCAGCCCCAGCATTTT.

As DNA, the CDR3 is TGTGCCTGGAGTGTTATCGGCACGAACTCATATCAGCCCCAGCATTTT. Its protein product is CAWSVIGTNSYQPQHF. The chain is built from TRBV30 and TRBJ1-5; D is undetermined. The CDR3 runs to 16 residues. Per the germline V gene, CDR1 is GTSNPN and CDR2 is SVGIG (reference sequence). V was pared by 0 bases and J by 5 bases, with 17 bases between. Together with reference TRBV30 and TRBJ1-5, the CDR3 gives the full variable domain: SQTIHQWPATLVQPVGSPLSLECTVEGTSNPNLYWYRQAAGRGLQLLFYSVGIGQISSEVPQNLSASRPQDRQFILSSKKLLLSDSGFYLCAWSVIGTNSYQPQHFGDGTRLSIL.

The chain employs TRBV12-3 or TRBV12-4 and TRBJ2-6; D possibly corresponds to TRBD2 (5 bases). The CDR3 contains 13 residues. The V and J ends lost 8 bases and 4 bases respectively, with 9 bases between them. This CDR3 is CASCRGGANVLTF. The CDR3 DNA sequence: TGTGCCAGCTGTCGAGGGGGGGCCAACGTCCTGACTTTC.

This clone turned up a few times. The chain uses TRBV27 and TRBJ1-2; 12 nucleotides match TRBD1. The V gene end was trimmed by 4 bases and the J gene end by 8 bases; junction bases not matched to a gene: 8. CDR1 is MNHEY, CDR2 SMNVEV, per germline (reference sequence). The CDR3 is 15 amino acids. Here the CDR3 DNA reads TGTGCCAGCAGTTCACCGGGACAGGGGGCTAAGGGCTACACCTTC. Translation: CASSSPGQGAKGYTF.

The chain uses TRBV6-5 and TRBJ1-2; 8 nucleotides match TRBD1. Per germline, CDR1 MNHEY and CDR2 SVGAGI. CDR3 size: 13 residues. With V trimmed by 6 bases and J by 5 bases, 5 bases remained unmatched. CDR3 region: CASRPDRAYGYTF. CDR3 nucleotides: TGTGCCAGCAGACCGGACAGGGCATATGGCTACACCTTC.

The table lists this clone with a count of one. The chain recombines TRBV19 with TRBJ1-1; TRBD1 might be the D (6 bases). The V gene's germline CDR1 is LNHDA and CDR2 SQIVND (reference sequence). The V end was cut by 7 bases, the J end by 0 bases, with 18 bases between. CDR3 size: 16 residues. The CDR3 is CASTNRQERMNTEAFF. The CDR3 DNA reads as TGTGCCAGTACCAATCGACAGGAACGAATGAACACTGAAGCTTTCTTT. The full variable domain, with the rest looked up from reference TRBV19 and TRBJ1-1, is DGGITQSPKYLFRKEGQNVTLSCEQNLNHDAMYWYRQDPGQGLRLIYYSQIVNDFQKGDIAEGYSVSREKKESFPLTVTSAQKNPTAFYLCASTNRQERMNTEAFFGQGTRLTVV.

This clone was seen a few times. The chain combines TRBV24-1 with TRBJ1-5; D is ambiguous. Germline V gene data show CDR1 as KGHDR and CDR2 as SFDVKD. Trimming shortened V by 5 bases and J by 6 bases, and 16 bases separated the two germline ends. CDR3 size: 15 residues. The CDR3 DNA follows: TGTGCCACCAGTGCCCCACGGCGTGTGGGTCAGCCCCAGCATTTT. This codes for CATSAPRRVGQPQHF.

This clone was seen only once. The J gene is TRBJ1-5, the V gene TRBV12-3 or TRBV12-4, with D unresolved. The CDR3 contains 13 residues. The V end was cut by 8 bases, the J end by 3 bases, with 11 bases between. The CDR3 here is CASRSQVNQPQHF. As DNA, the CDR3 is TGTGCCAGCCGGTCCCAAGTCAATCAGCCCCAGCATTTT.

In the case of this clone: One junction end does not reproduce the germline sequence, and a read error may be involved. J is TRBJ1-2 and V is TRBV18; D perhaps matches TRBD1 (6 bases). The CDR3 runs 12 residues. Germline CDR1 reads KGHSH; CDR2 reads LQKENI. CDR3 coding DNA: TGTGCCAGCTCACCGGACAGTTCCATCCCCCTATTC. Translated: CASSPDSSIPLF. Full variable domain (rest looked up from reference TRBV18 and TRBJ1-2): NAGVMQNPRHLVRRRGQEARLRCSPMKGHSHVYWYRQLPEEGLKFMVYLQKENIIDESGMPKERFSAEFPKEGPSILRIQQVVRGDSAAYFCASSPDSSIPLFGSGTRLTVV.

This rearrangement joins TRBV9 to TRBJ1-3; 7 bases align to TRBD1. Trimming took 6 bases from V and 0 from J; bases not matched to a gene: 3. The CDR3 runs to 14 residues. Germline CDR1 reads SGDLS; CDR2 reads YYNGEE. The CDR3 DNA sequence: TGTGCCAGCAAAGGGGGCGGCTCTGGAAACACCATATATTTT. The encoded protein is CASKGGGSGNTIYF.

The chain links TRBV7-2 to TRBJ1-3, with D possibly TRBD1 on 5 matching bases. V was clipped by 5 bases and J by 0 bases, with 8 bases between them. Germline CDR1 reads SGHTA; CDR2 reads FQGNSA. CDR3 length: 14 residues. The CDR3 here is CASSRQGSGNTIYF. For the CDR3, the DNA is TGTGCCAGCAGCAGGCAGGGCTCTGGAAACACCATATATTTT.

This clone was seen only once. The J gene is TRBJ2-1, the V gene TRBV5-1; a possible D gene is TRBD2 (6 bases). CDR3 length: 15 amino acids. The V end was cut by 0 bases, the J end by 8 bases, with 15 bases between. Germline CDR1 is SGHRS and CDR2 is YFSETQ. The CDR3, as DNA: TGCGCCAGCAGCTTGGGGACTACCGCCGGGGATGAGCAGTTCTTC. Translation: CASSLGTTAGDEQFF.

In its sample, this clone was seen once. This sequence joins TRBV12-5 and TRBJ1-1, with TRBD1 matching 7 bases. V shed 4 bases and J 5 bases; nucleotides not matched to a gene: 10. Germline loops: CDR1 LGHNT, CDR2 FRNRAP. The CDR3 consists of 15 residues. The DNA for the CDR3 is TGTGCTAGTGGTTCCCTCGCCACAGGGGAAACTGAAGCTTTCTTT. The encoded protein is CASGSLATGETEAFF.

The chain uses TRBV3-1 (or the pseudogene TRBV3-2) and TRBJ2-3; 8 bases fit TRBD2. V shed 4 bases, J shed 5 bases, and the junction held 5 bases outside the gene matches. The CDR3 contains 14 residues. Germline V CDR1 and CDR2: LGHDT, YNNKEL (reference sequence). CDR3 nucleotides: TGTGCCAGCAGCCGGGACGGGGGGGGAGATACGCAGTATTTT. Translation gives CASSRDGGGDTQYF.

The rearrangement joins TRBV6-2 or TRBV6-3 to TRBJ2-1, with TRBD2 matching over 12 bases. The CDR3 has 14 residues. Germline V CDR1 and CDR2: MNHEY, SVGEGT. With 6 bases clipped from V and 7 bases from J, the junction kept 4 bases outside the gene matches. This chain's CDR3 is CASSEGLAGNEQFF. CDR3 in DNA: TGTGCCAGCAGCGAAGGACTAGCGGGAAATGAGCAGTTCTTC.

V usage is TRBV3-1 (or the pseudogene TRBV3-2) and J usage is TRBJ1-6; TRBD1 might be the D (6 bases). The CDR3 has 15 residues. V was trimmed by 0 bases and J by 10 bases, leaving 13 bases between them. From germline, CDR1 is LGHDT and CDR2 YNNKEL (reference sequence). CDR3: CASSQDQGGWSPLHF. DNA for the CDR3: TGTGCCAGCAGCCAAGACCAAGGGGGGTGGTCACCCCTCCACTTT.